The T cell receptor (beta chain) under discussion was sequenced for a study of T cell repertoires in cytomegalovirus infection. Study in general: Indications came from public TCR beta signatures; they pointed to CMV infection and to a matching HLA type.

This CDR3 has 13 amino acids. V shed 0 bases and J 9 bases; nucleotides not matched to a gene: 2. CDR1 is LNHNV, CDR2 YYDKDF, per germline (reference sequence). TCRdb re-called the reads through MiXCR, storing one row per CDR3 protein. This repertoire shows hundreds of thousands of distinct CDR3 sequences, 20% to 25% found once; its top ten account for less than 9.5%. The rearrangement joins TRBV15 to TRBJ2-1, with 7 bases lining up with TRBD2. This receptor was identified in a human donor in good health (CMV status not recorded). Some clones in this sample may be carry-over from other donors' samples. The sequenced sample consisted of CD8+ T cells from PBMCs. Here the CDR3 reads CATSREGGGEQFF. CDR3 sequence (DNA): TGTGCCACCAGCAGAGAGGGGGGGGGTGAGCAGTTCTTC.